Here is one T cell receptor (beta chain) with its context. Using immunoSEQ multiplex PCR, the repertoire was profiled, and TCRdb retains in-frame clones only, with some absent. The sample records about 220,000 clones, 90% to 95% being singletons. The data were obtained in a study of control samples from healthy donors and cancer patients. The CDR3 length is 13 residues. With 3 bases removed from V and 8 bases from J, the gap between germline ends came to 9 bases. Germline V gene data show CDR1 as SGHNT and CDR2 as YYREEE (reference sequence). The rearrangement joins TRBV5-4 to TRBJ1-6; D is ambiguous. Material: blood. The TCR was taken from a man in his forties or fifties in good health. The CDR3 nucleotides are TGTGCCAGCAGCTCCGACCGGGATTCACCCCTCCACTTT. It yields the protein CASSSDRDSPLHF.